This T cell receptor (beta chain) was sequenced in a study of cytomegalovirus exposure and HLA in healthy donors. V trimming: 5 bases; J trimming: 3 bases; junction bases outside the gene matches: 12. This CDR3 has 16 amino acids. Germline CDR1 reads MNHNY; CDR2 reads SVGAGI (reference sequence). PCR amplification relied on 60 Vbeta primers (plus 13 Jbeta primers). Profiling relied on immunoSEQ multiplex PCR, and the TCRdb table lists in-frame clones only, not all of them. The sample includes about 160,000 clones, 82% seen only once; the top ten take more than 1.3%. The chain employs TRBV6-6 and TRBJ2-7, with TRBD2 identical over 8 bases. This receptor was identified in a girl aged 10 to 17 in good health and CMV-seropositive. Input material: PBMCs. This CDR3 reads CASSRPPGLAVYEQYF. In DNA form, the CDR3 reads TGTGCCAGCAGTCGACCACCCGGACTAGCAGTCTACGAGCAGTACTTC.